This T cell receptor beta chain emerged from a study of blood T cell dynamics during melanoma immunotherapy. Study observations and caveats: It remained unknown if the driving T cell clones were melanoma-specific.

The CDR3 sequence is 15 residues long. CDR1 and CDR2 (germline): SGHAT, FQDESV (reference sequence). V was shortened by 6 bases and J by 7 bases, with 22 bases between the two germline ends. This clone was found a few times. Its cognate antigen is unknown. Here immunoSEQ multiplex PCR was the method, and the copy in TCRdb shows in-frame clones only, minus some. The sample comprises about 24,000 clones, around 90% of which are singletons, and over 3.5% rests with the top ten. Time point indicated: pre-treatment baseline. The V and J genes are TRBV11-1 and TRBJ2-7; tentatively, D is TRBD2 (7 bases). Specimen: blood, collected from a patient treated with checkpoint blockade. The source is a human donor with melanoma. The CDR3 DNA reads TGTGCCAGCAGGGACCCCCGGGGGCCAGCGGGGGAGCAGTACTTC. It specifies CASRDPRGPAGEQYF.